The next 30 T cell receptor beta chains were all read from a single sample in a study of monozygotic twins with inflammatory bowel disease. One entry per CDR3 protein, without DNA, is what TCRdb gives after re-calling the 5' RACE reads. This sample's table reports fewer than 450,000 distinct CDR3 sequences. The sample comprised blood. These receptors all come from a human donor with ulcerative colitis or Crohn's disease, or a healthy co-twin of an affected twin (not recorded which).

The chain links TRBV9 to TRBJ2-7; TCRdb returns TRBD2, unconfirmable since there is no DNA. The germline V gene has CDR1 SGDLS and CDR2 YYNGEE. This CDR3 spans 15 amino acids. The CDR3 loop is CASSVESGPRYEQYF. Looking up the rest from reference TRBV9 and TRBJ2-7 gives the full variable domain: DSGVTQTPKHLITATGQRVTLRCSPRSGDLSVYWYQQSLDQGLQFLIQYYNGEERAKGNILERFSAQQFPDLHSELNLSSLELGDSALYFCASSVESGPRYEQYFGPGTRLTVT.

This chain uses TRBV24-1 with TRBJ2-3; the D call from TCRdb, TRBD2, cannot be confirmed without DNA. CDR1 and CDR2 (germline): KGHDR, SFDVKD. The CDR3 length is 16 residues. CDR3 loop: CATSDLGDGSSDTQYF.

The CDR3: CSAKLSGAAFYNEQFF. The gene calls are TRBV20-1 and TRBJ2-1; TCRdb gives TRBD1 as the D gene, but with no DNA this cannot be confirmed. CDR3 length: 16 amino acids. Germline V CDR1 and CDR2: DFQATT, SNEGSKA (reference sequence).

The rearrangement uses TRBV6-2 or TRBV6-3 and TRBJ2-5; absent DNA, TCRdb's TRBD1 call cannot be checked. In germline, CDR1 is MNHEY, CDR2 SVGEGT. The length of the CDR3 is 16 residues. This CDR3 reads CASSYGYRGRLETQYF.

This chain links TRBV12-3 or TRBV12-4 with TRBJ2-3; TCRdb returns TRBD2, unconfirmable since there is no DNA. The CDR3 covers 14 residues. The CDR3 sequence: CASSLRLVIDTQYF.

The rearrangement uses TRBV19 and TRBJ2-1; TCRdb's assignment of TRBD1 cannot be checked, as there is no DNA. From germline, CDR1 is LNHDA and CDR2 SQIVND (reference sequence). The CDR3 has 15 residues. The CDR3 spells CASRDRGISYNEQFF.

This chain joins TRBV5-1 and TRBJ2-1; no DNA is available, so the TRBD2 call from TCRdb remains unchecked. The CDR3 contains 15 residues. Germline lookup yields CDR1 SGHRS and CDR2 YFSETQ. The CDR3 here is CASSPLRSEGNEQFF.

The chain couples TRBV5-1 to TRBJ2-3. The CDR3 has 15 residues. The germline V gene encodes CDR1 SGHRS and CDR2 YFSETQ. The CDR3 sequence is CASSLKLTVPDTQYF. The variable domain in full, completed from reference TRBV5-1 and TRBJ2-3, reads KAGVTQTPRYLIKTRGQQVTLSCSPISGHRSVSWYQQTPGQGLQFLFEYFSETQRNKGNFPGRFSGRQFSNSRSEMNVSTLELGDSALYLCASSLKLTVPDTQYFGPGTRLTVL.

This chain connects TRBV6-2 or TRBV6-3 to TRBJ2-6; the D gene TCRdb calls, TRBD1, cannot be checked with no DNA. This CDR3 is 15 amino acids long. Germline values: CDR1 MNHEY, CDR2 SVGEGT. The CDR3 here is CASSLRDSGANVLTF.

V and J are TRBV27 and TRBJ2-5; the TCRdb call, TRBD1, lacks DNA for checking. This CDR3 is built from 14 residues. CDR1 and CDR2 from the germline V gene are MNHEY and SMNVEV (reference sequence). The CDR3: CASTNRDKKETQYF.

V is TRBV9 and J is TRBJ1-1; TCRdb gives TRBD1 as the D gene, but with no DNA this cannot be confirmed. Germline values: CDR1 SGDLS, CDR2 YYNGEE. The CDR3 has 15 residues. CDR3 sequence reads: CASSVGGAQDTEAFF.

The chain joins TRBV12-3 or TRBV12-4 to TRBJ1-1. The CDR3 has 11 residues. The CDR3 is CASPSRGEAFF.

CDR3 protein: CASSQAGAAQPQHF. The genes are TRBV3-1 and TRBJ1-5; TCRdb picks TRBD1, but there is no DNA to check that call. This CDR3 spans 14 amino acids. Germline V gives CDR1 LGHDT, CDR2 YNNKEL (reference sequence).

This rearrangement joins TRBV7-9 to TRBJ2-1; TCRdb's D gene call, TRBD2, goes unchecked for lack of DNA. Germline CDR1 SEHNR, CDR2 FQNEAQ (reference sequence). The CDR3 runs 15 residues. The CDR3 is CASRASGGPRNEQFF.

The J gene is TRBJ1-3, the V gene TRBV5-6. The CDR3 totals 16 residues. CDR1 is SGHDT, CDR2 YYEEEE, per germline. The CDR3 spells CASSLLRASSGNTIYF.

The CDR3: CASSVGTGGRSGELFF. The chain links TRBV9 to TRBJ2-2; the TCRdb call, TRBD1, lacks DNA for checking. The germline CDR1 and CDR2 sequences are SGDLS and YYNGEE. This CDR3 is built from 16 residues.

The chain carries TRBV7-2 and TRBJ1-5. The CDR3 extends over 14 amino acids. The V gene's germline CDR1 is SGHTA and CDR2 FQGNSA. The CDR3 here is CASSSGGGSQPQHF.

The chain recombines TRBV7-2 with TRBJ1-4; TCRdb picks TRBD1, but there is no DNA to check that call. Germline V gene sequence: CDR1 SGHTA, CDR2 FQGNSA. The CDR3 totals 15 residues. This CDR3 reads CASSNPTGGSEKLFF.

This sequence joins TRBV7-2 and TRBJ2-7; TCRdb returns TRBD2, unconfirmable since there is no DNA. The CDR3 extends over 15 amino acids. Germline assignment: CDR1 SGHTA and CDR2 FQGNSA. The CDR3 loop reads CASSSTSGGAGEQYF.

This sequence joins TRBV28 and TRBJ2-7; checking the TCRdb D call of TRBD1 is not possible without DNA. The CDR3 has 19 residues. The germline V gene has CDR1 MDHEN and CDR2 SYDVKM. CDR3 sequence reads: CASSSGRTGFLPSAYEQYF.

The CDR3 reads CASSKRTSSNEQFF. The genes are TRBV25-1 and TRBJ2-1; the D gene TCRdb calls, TRBD2, cannot be checked with no DNA. In germline, CDR1 is MGHDK, CDR2 SYGVNS. CDR3 size: 14 residues.

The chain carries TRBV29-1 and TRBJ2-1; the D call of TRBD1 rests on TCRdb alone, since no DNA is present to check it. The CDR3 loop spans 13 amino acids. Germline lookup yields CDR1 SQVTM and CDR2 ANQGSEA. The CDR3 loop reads CSVSGQVYNEQFF.

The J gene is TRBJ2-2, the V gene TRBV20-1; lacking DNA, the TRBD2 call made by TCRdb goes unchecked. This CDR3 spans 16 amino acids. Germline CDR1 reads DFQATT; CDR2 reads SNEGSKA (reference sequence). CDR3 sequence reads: CSAKLAGGKNTGELFF.

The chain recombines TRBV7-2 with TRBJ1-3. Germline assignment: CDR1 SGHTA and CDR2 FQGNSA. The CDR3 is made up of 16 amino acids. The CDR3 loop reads CASSFDYSVSGNTIYF.

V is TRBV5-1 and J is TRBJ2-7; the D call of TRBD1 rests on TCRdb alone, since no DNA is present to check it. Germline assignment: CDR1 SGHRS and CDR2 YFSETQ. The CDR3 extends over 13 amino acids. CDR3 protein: CASSPGTNYEQYF.

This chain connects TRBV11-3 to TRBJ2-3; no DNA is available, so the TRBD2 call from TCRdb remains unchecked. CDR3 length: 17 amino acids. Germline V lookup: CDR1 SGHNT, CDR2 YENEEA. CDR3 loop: CASSFRGGGGRPDTQYF.

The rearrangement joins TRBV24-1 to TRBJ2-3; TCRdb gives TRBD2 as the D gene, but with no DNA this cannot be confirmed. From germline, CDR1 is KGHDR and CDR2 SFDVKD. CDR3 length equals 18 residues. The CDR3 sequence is CATGPRGSGDGSTDTQYF.

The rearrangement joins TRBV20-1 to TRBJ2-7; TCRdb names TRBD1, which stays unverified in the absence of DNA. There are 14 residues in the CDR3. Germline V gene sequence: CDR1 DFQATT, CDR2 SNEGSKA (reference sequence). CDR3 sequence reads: CSARDGQAFYEQYF.

CDR3 in amino acids: CASSLILSGNTIYF. This chain uses TRBV28 with TRBJ1-3. Germline-derived CDR1 and CDR2 are MDHEN and SYDVKM. This CDR3 spans 14 amino acids.

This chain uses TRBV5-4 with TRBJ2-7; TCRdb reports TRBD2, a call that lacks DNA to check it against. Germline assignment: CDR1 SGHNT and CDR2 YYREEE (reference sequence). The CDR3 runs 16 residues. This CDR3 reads CASSSPGLAASYEQYF.